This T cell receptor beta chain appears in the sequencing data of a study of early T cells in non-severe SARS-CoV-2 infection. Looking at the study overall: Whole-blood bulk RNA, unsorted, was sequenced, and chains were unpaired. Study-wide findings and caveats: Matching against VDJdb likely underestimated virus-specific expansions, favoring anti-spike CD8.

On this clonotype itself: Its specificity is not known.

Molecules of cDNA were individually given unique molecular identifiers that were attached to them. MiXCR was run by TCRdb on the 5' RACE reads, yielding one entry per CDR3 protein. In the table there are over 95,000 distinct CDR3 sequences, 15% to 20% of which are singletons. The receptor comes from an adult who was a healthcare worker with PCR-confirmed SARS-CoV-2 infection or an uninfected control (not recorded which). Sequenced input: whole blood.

For the CDR3, the DNA is TGTGCCAGCAGCGTAGAAGGAACCAGGGAGACCCAGTACTTC. This translates into CASSVEGTRETQYF. V gene TRBV9 combines with J gene TRBJ2-5, with no clear D. The germline V and J ends were trimmed by 0 bases and 5 bases, with 11 bases remaining between them. The CDR3 is made up of 14 amino acids. Germline CDR1 and CDR2: SGDLS and YYNGEE.